These T cell receptor beta chains were read from a single sample in a study of control samples from healthy donors and cancer patients. Clones were read by immunoSEQ multiplex PCR, and TCRdb kept only the in-frame ones, dropping some. Among about 110,000 clones listed, approximately 90% were seen once. Sequenced material: blood. The receptors were gathered from a woman aged 18-30 years in good health. The CDR3 runs from the conserved cysteine through the conserved F or W. A D gene is named only where the DNA matches it firmly. Clone size is shown for a subset of rows, as once, few, many or a class of expanded clone.

clone size: NA
J gene: TRBJ2-1
D gene: NA
V gene: TRBV28
CDR3 DNA: TGTGCCAGTAGGTTAGAGCAGGGCAATGAGCAGTTCTTC
CDR3 protein: CASRLEQGNEQFF

clone size: NA
J gene: TRBJ2-3
D gene: NA
V gene: TRBV19
CDR3 DNA: TGTGCCAGTAGGGGGAGGTCCCCAGATACGCAGTATTTT
CDR3 protein: CASRGRSPDTQYF

clone size: NA
J gene: TRBJ2-4
D gene: TRBD2
V gene: TRBV7-2
CDR3 DNA: TGTGCCAGCAGCGCTCGGACTAGCGGCCTCTTAGCCAAAAACATTCAGTACTTC
CDR3 protein: CASSARTSGLLAKNIQYF

clone size: NA
J gene: TRBJ2-7
D gene: TRBD1
V gene: TRBV28
CDR3 DNA: TGTGCCAGCAGGGGACAGGGACGAGGAGACTACGAGCAGTACTTC
CDR3 protein: CASRGQGRGDYEQYF

clone size: NA
J gene: TRBJ1-6
D gene: NA
V gene: TRBV6-5
CDR3 DNA: TGTGCCAGCAGTCCTCACGTAGTTAATTCACCCCTCCACTTT
CDR3 protein: CASSPHVVNSPLHF

clone size: NA
J gene: TRBJ2-7
D gene: NA
V gene: TRBV13
CDR3 DNA: TGTGCCAGCAGCTCCGGGACCACTTACGAGCAGTACTTC
CDR3 protein: CASSSGTTYEQYF

clone size: NA
J gene: TRBJ1-2
D gene: NA
V gene: TRBV19
CDR3 DNA: TGTGCCAGTAGTATGGAGGGGCGAATATCAAACTATGGCTACACCTTC
CDR3 protein: CASSMEGRISNYGYTF

clone size: NA
J gene: TRBJ2-1
D gene: TRBD2
V gene: TRBV5-1
CDR3 DNA: TGCGCCAGGGCTCGGGGCGGGGGAAACAATGAGCAGTTCTTC
CDR3 protein: CARARGGGNNEQFF

clone size: NA
J gene: TRBJ2-7
D gene: NA
V gene: TRBV5-1
CDR3 DNA: TGCGCCAGCAGCTTGTCCCCGACCTACGAGCAGTACTTC
CDR3 protein: CASSLSPTYEQYF

clone size: NA
J gene: TRBJ2-7
D gene: NA
V gene: TRBV21-1
CDR3 DNA: TGTGCCAGCAGCAATTTTTGGTTTGGACTAGCGGGAGAGGTTGAGGACGAGCAGTACTTC
CDR3 protein: CASSNFWFGLAGEVEDEQYF

clone size: once
J gene: TRBJ1-6
D gene: TRBD1
V gene: TRBV14
CDR3 DNA: TGTGCCAGCAGCCAGCGGGGACAGGGTAGCTCCTATAATTCACCCCTCCACTTT
CDR3 protein: CASSQRGQGSSYNSPLHF

clone size: NA
J gene: TRBJ1-2
D gene: TRBD1
V gene: TRBV30
CDR3 DNA: TGTGCCTGGAGTGGACAGGGGCGTGACTATGGCTACACCTTC
CDR3 protein: CAWSGQGRDYGYTF

clone size: NA
J gene: TRBJ1-2
D gene: NA
V gene: TRBV30
CDR3 DNA: TGTGCCTGGGAAGACGACAGTAACTATGGCTACACCTTC
CDR3 protein: CAWEDDSNYGYTF

clone size: NA
J gene: TRBJ1-1
D gene: NA
V gene: TRBV28
CDR3 DNA: TGTGCCAGCAGTTTATCGGAAGGGTTGAACACTGAAGCTTTCTTT
CDR3 protein: CASSLSEGLNTEAFF

clone size: NA
J gene: TRBJ2-7
D gene: TRBD1
V gene: TRBV10-3
CDR3 DNA: TGTGCCATCAGTGAAAAGGACAGGGGGGCCTACGAGCAGTACTTC
CDR3 protein: CAISEKDRGAYEQYF

clone size: NA
J gene: TRBJ2-7
D gene: NA
V gene: TRBV4-3
CDR3 DNA: TGCGCCAGCAGCCAGCACCCATTCGGGACTCAATACGAGCAGTACTTC
CDR3 protein: CASSQHPFGTQYEQYF

clone size: NA
J gene: TRBJ2-5
D gene: NA
V gene: TRBV7-2
CDR3 DNA: TGTGCCAGCAGTTCTACGACCTTCCAAGAGACCCAGTACTTC
CDR3 protein: CASSSTTFQETQYF

clone size: NA
J gene: TRBJ2-7
D gene: NA
V gene: TRBV7-3
CDR3 DNA: TGTGCCAGCAGCCTTTCCCTTGGGCAGGTTCCCTACGAGCAGTACTTC
CDR3 protein: CASSLSLGQVPYEQYF

clone size: NA
J gene: TRBJ1-4
D gene: NA
V gene: TRBV7-9
CDR3 DNA: TGTGCCAGCAGCTTAGTCAGGGAGAGCGGGTATAATGAAAAACTGTTTTTT
CDR3 protein: CASSLVRESGYNEKLFF

clone size: NA
J gene: TRBJ1-2
D gene: NA
V gene: TRBV27
CDR3 DNA: TGTGCCAGCAGTTCGGAGGCGCTTAACTATGGCTACACCTTC
CDR3 protein: CASSSEALNYGYTF

clone size: NA
J gene: TRBJ2-1
D gene: NA
V gene: TRBV19
CDR3 DNA: TGTGCCAGTAGTATAGGGAAGCTCCGCGGGACTCCACGCCAAACTGAGCAGTTCTTC
CDR3 protein: CASSIGKLRGTPRQTEQFF

clone size: few
J gene: TRBJ2-1
D gene: TRBD2
V gene: TRBV7-2
CDR3 DNA: TGTGCCAGCAGCTTACTAGCGGTTGAGCAGTTCTTC
CDR3 protein: CASSLLAVEQFF

clone size: medium-sized
J gene: TRBJ2-1
D gene: NA
V gene: TRBV7-9
CDR3 DNA: TGTGCCAGCAGCTCGAGACTAGACAGCGACGAGACCGCCCGCAATGAGCAGTTCTTC
CDR3 protein: CASSSRLDSDETARNEQFF

clone size: NA
J gene: TRBJ2-7
D gene: TRBD1
V gene: TRBV28
CDR3 DNA: TGTGCCAGCAGTCACCGGGACAGGGAGACCTACGAGCAGTACTTC
CDR3 protein: CASSHRDRETYEQYF

clone size: NA
J gene: TRBJ2-3
D gene: TRBD2
V gene: TRBV4-3
CDR3 DNA: TGCGCCAGCAGCCAAGATCACTCACCGGGACTAGCGGAAACCAATACGCAGTATTTT
CDR3 protein: CASSQDHSPGLAETNTQYF

clone size: NA
J gene: TRBJ1-1
D gene: NA
V gene: TRBV3-1/TRBV3-2
CDR3 DNA: TGTGCCAGCAGCCAAGACTTGAGCACTGAAGCTTTCTTT
CDR3 protein: CASSQDLSTEAFF

clone size: NA
J gene: TRBJ2-1
D gene: TRBD2
V gene: TRBV5-1
CDR3 DNA: TGCGCCAGCAGCCCCCGGGGGGACCTCTACAATGAGCAGTTCTTC
CDR3 protein: CASSPRGDLYNEQFF

clone size: NA
J gene: TRBJ2-1
D gene: NA
V gene: TRBV4-3
CDR3 DNA: TGCGCCAGCAGCCAAGATCGAGAAAATGAGCAGTTCTTC
CDR3 protein: CASSQDRENEQFF

clone size: NA
J gene: TRBJ2-5
D gene: NA
V gene: TRBV6-5
CDR3 DNA: TGTGCCAGCAGTATCAAGGATGTCGCCGCGGAGACCCAGTACTTC
CDR3 protein: CASSIKDVAAETQYF

clone size: few
J gene: TRBJ2-2
D gene: NA
V gene: TRBV9
CDR3 DNA: TGTGCCAGCAGCGCCCGGGTCCTTAGCACCGGGGAGCTGTTTTTT
CDR3 protein: CASSARVLSTGELFF

clone size: once
J gene: TRBJ2-7
D gene: NA
V gene: TRBV5-1
CDR3 DNA: TGCGCCAGCAGCCCAGGGCCCGGGTCATACGAGCAGTACTTC
CDR3 protein: CASSPGPGSYEQYF

clone size: NA
J gene: TRBJ2-3
D gene: NA
V gene: TRBV5-5
CDR3 DNA: TGTGCCAGCAGCTTGTCGTGGGGGCAAGGAGATACGCAGTATTTT
CDR3 protein: CASSLSWGQGDTQYF

clone size: NA
J gene: TRBJ2-2
D gene: NA
V gene: TRBV1
CDR3 DNA: TGCACCAGCAGCCAAGCTCCCCACTCGCGGGAGATCACCGGGGAGCTGTTTTTT
CDR3 protein: CTSSQAPHSREITGELFF

clone size: NA
J gene: TRBJ1-6
D gene: TRBD1
V gene: TRBV5-8
CDR3 DNA: TGTGCCAGCAGCATCGGACAGGGCCATAATTCACCCCTCCACTTT
CDR3 protein: CASSIGQGHNSPLHF

clone size: NA
J gene: TRBJ1-3
D gene: NA
V gene: TRBV11-1
CDR3 DNA: TGTGCCAGCAGCTTAACGATCTCTGGAAACACCATATATTTT
CDR3 protein: CASSLTISGNTIYF

clone size: once
J gene: TRBJ1-4
D gene: NA
V gene: TRBV4-3
CDR3 DNA: TGCGCCAGCAGCCAAGGGGATTTGGCGTGGGACGGAGATGAAAAACTGTTTTTT
CDR3 protein: CASSQGDLAWDGDEKLFF

clone size: NA
J gene: TRBJ2-7
D gene: TRBD2
V gene: TRBV29-1
CDR3 DNA: TGCAGCGTTTGGACTAGCGGGAGCGGGTACGAGCAGTACTTC
CDR3 protein: CSVWTSGSGYEQYF

clone size: NA
J gene: TRBJ2-2
D gene: NA
V gene: TRBV7-9
CDR3 DNA: TGTGCCAGCAGCCCTATCCGGAATTGGGTCGGGGAGCTGTTTTTT
CDR3 protein: CASSPIRNWVGELFF

clone size: NA
J gene: TRBJ1-1
D gene: NA
V gene: TRBV30
CDR3 DNA: TGTGCCTGGACCTCGGGGCTCCCAAGAGCTTTCTTT
CDR3 protein: CAWTSGLPRAFF

clone size: NA
J gene: TRBJ1-5
D gene: NA
V gene: TRBV28
CDR3 DNA: TGTGCCAGCAGTTTAACGGGCCAGCCCCAGCATTTT
CDR3 protein: CASSLTGQPQHF

clone size: NA
J gene: TRBJ2-1
D gene: TRBD2
V gene: TRBV4-2
CDR3 DNA: TGTGCCAGCAGCCCCAGACTTACTAGCGGGTCGCACAATGAGCAGTTCTTC
CDR3 protein: CASSPRLTSGSHNEQFF

clone size: NA
J gene: TRBJ2-3
D gene: TRBD2
V gene: TRBV14
CDR3 DNA: TGTGCCAGCAGCCTCAGACTAGCGGGAGCTGATACGCAGTATTTT
CDR3 protein: CASSLRLAGADTQYF

clone size: NA
J gene: TRBJ1-1
D gene: NA
V gene: TRBV10-3
CDR3 DNA: TGTGCCATCAGTGGTTGGGCCACTGAAGCTTTCTTT
CDR3 protein: CAISGWATEAFF

clone size: NA
J gene: TRBJ2-7
D gene: NA
V gene: TRBV3-1/TRBV3-2
CDR3 DNA: TGTGCCAGCAGCCAAGATGACCCGGACAGTGCCGGACGCTACGAGCAGTACTTC
CDR3 protein: CASSQDDPDSAGRYEQYF

clone size: NA
J gene: TRBJ1-4
D gene: NA
V gene: TRBV5-4
CDR3 DNA: TGTGCCAGCAGTCCCGATGGGGGCGAAGAAAAACTGTTTTTT
CDR3 protein: CASSPDGGEEKLFF

clone size: NA
J gene: TRBJ1-2
D gene: NA
V gene: TRBV7-9
CDR3 DNA: TGTGCCAGCAGCTTAGGCAGCGGAGTACCCTATGGCTACACCTTC
CDR3 protein: CASSLGSGVPYGYTF

clone size: NA
J gene: TRBJ2-1
D gene: TRBD2
V gene: TRBV19
CDR3 DNA: TGTGCCAGTCGGGGAGGGAGGCTCTACAATGAGCAGTTCTTC
CDR3 protein: CASRGGRLYNEQFF

clone size: NA
J gene: TRBJ2-2
D gene: TRBD2
V gene: TRBV7-6
CDR3 DNA: TGTGCCAGCAGCCACCGGGGGAGCGGGGGCACCGGGGAGCTGTTTTTT
CDR3 protein: CASSHRGSGGTGELFF

clone size: NA
J gene: TRBJ1-5
D gene: NA
V gene: TRBV6-1
CDR3 DNA: TGTGCCAGCAGTGGTTACTGGACTTCAGGCGCCAATCAGCCCCAGCATTTT
CDR3 protein: CASSGYWTSGANQPQHF

clone size: NA
J gene: TRBJ2-7
D gene: TRBD1
V gene: TRBV18
CDR3 DNA: TGTGCTAGTCACAGGGGGCCAAGGGAGGAGCAGTACTTC
CDR3 protein: CASHRGPREEQYF

clone size: NA
J gene: TRBJ1-5
D gene: NA
V gene: TRBV18
CDR3 DNA: TGTGCCAGCTCAAACAGCTATAGCAATCAGCCCCAGCATTTT
CDR3 protein: CASSNSYSNQPQHF

clone size: NA
J gene: TRBJ2-1
D gene: TRBD2
V gene: TRBV6-5
CDR3 DNA: TGTGCCAGCTTGGGGGAGGGAAGCAATGAGCAGTTCTTC
CDR3 protein: CASLGEGSNEQFF

clone size: NA
J gene: TRBJ2-7
D gene: NA
V gene: TRBV4-1
CDR3 DNA: TGCGCCAGCAGCCACCCTGGCCCGGAGGGCCGGAACGAGCAGTACTTC
CDR3 protein: CASSHPGPEGRNEQYF

clone size: NA
J gene: TRBJ1-5
D gene: NA
V gene: TRBV30
CDR3 DNA: TGTGCCTGGAGTGTACGAAAGATCGGGGGTAAGAAGGGCAATCAGCCCCAGCATTTT
CDR3 protein: CAWSVRKIGGKKGNQPQHF

clone size: NA
J gene: TRBJ2-1
D gene: NA
V gene: TRBV28
CDR3 DNA: TGTGCCAGCAGTTTAGCGAAAAATGAGCAGTTCTTC
CDR3 protein: CASSLAKNEQFF

clone size: NA
J gene: TRBJ2-5
D gene: TRBD2
V gene: TRBV7-6
CDR3 DNA: TGTGCCAGCAGCCTTAGAATAGCGGGGTCTCCGTCGAGGGAGACCCAGTACTTC
CDR3 protein: CASSLRIAGSPSRETQYF

clone size: NA
J gene: TRBJ1-4
D gene: NA
V gene: TRBV4-3
CDR3 DNA: TGCGCCAGCAGCCAAGAGGAACAGGCCTCCGAAAAACTGTTTTTT
CDR3 protein: CASSQEEQASEKLFF